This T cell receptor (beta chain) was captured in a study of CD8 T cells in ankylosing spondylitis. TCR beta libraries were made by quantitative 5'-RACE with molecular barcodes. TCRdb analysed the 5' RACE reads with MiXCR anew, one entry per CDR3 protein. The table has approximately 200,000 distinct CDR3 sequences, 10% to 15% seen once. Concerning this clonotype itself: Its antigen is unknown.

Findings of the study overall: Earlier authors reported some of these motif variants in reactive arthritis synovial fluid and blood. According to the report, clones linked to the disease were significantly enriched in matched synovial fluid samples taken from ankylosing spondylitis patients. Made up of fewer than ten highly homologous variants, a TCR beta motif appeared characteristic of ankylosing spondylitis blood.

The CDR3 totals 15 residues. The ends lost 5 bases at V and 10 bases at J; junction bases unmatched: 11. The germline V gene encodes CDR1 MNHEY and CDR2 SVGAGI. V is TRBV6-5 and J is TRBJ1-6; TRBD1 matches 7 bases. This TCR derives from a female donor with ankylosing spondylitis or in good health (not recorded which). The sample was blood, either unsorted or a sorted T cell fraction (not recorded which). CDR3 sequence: CASSLQGIQGSPLHF. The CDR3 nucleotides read TGTGCCAGCAGTCTACAGGGGATTCAGGGCTCACCCCTCCACTTT.